This TCR beta chain derives from a study of CD8 T cells in Susac syndrome. Random hexamers were used to reverse transcribe the RNA input (about 0.45 to 1 ug). TCRdb independently ran MiXCR on the immunoSEQ multiplex PCR reads; one entry per CDR3 protein. The profile shows hundreds of thousands of distinct CDR3 sequences, 95% of them singletons. V lost 1 base and J 9 bases, leaving 16 bases between the germline ends. Looked up from germline, CDR1 is LGHDT and CDR2 is YNNKEL (reference sequence). CDR3 length: 16 amino acids. The material sequenced was CD4+ T cells from PBMCs. The gene calls are TRBV3-1 and TRBJ1-6; D unclear. The origin of this receptor is a human donor with multiple sclerosis. The CDR3 loop is CASSQGLRLQVSPLHF. The CDR3 DNA follows: TGTGCCAGCAGCCAAGGACTTAGGTTGCAGGTTTCACCCCTCCACTTT.